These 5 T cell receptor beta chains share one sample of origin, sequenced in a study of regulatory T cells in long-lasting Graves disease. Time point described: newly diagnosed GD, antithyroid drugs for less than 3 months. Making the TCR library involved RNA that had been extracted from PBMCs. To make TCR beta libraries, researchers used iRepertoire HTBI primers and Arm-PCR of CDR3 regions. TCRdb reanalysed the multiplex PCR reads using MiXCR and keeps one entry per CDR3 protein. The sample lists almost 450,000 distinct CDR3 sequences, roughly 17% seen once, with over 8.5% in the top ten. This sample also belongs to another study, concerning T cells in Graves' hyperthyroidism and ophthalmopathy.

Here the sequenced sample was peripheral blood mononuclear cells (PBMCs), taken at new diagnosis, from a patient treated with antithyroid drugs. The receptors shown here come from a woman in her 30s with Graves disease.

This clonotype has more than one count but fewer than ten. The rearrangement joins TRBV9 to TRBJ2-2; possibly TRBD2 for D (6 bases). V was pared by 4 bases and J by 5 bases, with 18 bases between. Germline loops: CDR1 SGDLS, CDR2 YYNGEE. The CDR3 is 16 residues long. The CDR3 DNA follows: TGTGCCAGCAGCTCCGGGGCCCGAAGCGGGACCGGGGAGCTGTTTTTT. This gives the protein CASSSGARSGTGELFF.

The DNA for the CDR3 is TGTGCCATCAGCGGGCTCAATGAGCAGTTCTTC. This codes for CAISGLNEQFF. The genes are TRBV10-3 and TRBJ2-1; D is uncertain. CDR1 ENHRY and CDR2 SYGVKD come from the germline V gene. The CDR3 totals 11 residues. Trimming took off 6 bases at V and 6 bases at J, with 6 bases between the two ends.

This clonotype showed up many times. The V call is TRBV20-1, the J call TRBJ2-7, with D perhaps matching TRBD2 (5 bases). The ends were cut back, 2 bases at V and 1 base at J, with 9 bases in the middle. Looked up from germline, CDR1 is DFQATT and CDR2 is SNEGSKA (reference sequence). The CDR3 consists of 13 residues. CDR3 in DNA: TGCAGTGCTAGAACCGGACTTTCCTACGAGCAGTACTTC. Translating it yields CSARTGLSYEQYF.

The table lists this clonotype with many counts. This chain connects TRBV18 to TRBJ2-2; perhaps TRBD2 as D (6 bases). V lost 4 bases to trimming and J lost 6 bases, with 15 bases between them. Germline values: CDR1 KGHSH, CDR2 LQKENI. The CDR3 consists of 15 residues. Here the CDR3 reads CASSRDFLGAGELFF. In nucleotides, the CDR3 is TGTGCCAGCTCACGGGACTTCTTAGGAGCCGGGGAGCTGTTTTTT.

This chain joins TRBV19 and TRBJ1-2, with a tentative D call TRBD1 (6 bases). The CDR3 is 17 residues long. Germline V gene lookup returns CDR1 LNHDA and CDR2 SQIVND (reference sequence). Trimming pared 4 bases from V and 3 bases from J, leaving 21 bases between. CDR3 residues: CASSNTPVRGLYYGYTF. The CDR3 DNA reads TGTGCCAGTAGTAACACCCCCGTGCGGGGGCTATACTATGGCTACACCTTC.